Listed below are T cell receptor beta chains from one sample, sequenced in a study of CD8+ T cells in alopecia areata. The repertoire was sequenced with immunoSEQ multiplex PCR; TCRdb's copy has only in-frame clones and lacks some. The sample lists about 120,000 clones; 53% were seen once. This sample comprised CD4+ T cells sorted from blood, obtained at week 4, from a patient treated with tofacitinib. These TCRs come from a human donor with alopecia areata. CDR3s include the opening cysteine and the closing phenylalanine or tryptophan. The D gene is left open where the match is weak. A row's size may be missing; if present it is once, few, many or a size class.

CDR3nt | CDR3aa | v_gene | d_gene | abundance | j_gene
TGTGCCTGGAGTGGGCTCCGTACTAACTATGGCTACACCTTC | CAWSGLRTNYGYTF | TRBV30 | . | . | TRBJ1-2
TGTGCCAGCAGCCCCCTTGAAGGGCGCACAGATACGCAGTATTTT | CASSPLEGRTDTQYF | TRBV6-1 | . | few | TRBJ2-3
TGTGCCAGTAGTACCCCACCGGCGGATACGCAGTATTTT | CASSTPPADTQYF | TRBV19 | . | . | TRBJ2-3
TGTGCCAGCAGTTACGGGGTAGCCACTGAAGCTTTCTTT | CASSYGVATEAFF | TRBV6-5 | . | few | TRBJ1-1
TGTGCCTGGAGTTCAGTCCAAGAGACCCAGTACTTC | CAWSSVQETQYF | TRBV30 | . | . | TRBJ2-5
TGTGCCTGGAGTGTACTCCAGGGGGCCAGGGGCTACACCTTC | CAWSVLQGARGYTF | TRBV30 | TRBD1 | . | TRBJ1-2
TGTGCCAGCAGTTTATCGTCACGTGGTGGCTACACCTTC | CASSLSSRGGYTF | TRBV28 | . | . | TRBJ1-2
TGCGCCAGCAGCTTCGAAACGACGTCAATTTCCGGGGAGCTGTTTTTT | CASSFETTSISGELFF | TRBV5-1 | . | few | TRBJ2-2
TGCAGCGTTGACGTAGCGGGGGACGATCGGTATTTT | CSVDVAGDDRYF | TRBV29-1 | TRBD2 | . | TRBJ2-3
TGTGCCAGCAGCACAGGACAGAGTTCAGGCGGTGGCTACACCTTC | CASSTGQSSGGGYTF | TRBV7-2 | . | . | TRBJ1-2
TGCGCCAGCAGCAGATGGACTAGCCTTGAGTCGTCCTACAATGAGCAGTTCTTC | CASSRWTSLESSYNEQFF | TRBV5-1 | TRBD2 | . | TRBJ2-1
TGCAGCGCCGAGGGGACAGCTAACACTGAAGCTTTCTTT | CSAEGTANTEAFF | TRBV29-1 | TRBD1 | . | TRBJ1-1
TGCAGCGTTGGGACATCCTCCTACGAGCAGTACTTC | CSVGTSSYEQYF | TRBV29-1 | . | . | TRBJ2-7
TGTGCCGCAGCGGGGGGAATCGAGGAGACCCAGTACTTC | CAAAGGIEETQYF | TRBV19 | TRBD2 | . | TRBJ2-5
TGCAGCGTTAGTGTCATGGGGTACTATGGCTACACCTTC | CSVSVMGYYGYTF | TRBV29-1 | . | few | TRBJ1-2
TGCAGCGTTTCGACAGGGAGTAATTCACCCCTCCACTTT | CSVSTGSNSPLHF | TRBV29-1 | TRBD1 | few | TRBJ1-6
TGTGCCACCGGACAGGGGGCAGTGATGGAGACCCAGTACTTC | CATGQGAVMETQYF | TRBV2 | TRBD1 | . | TRBJ2-5
TGTGCCTGGAGTGGTGGTCGCGGCTACACCTTC | CAWSGGRGYTF | TRBV30 | . | . | TRBJ1-2
TGCGCCAGCAGTCTCAAGGGGGAACTACAAGAGACCCAGTACTTC | CASSLKGELQETQYF | TRBV23-1 | . | once | TRBJ2-5
TGTGCCAGCAGTCCCGGGACTAGCGGAAATGAGCAGTTCTTC | CASSPGTSGNEQFF | TRBV2 | TRBD2 | . | TRBJ2-1
TGTGCCAGCAGCTTAGATCGGTACGAGCAGTACTTC | CASSLDRYEQYF | TRBV11-2 | . | . | TRBJ2-7
TGCAGCGTTGTGGGCAGGGTGGCAGATACGCAGTATTTT | CSVVGRVADTQYF | TRBV29-1 | . | . | TRBJ2-3
TGTGCCTGTCAAGAACTGGGTGAAGCTTTCTTT | CACQELGEAFF | TRBV30 | . | . | TRBJ1-1
TGTGCCAGCAGCTTATGGGAAATGAGAGGGGGGCGAGATACGCAGTATTTT | CASSLWEMRGGRDTQYF | TRBV7-8 | . | once | TRBJ2-3
TGCGCCAGCGGATGGACTAGCGGGGCCTCCTACGAGCAGTACTTC | CASGWTSGASYEQYF | TRBV5-1 | TRBD2 | . | TRBJ2-7
TGTGCCTGGAGTCCGTCCGGGACAGGGGGATGGTCACCCCTCCACTTT | CAWSPSGTGGWSPLHF | TRBV30 | TRBD1 | . | TRBJ1-6
TGCAGCGTTGAAGTCCAGGGTTGGAACAATCAGCCCCAGCATTTT | CSVEVQGWNNQPQHF | TRBV29-1 | . | few | TRBJ1-5
TGTGCCAGCAGCCCACAGGTCGGCGAGCAGTACTTC | CASSPQVGEQYF | TRBV7-9 | . | few | TRBJ2-7
TGCGCCAGCAGCTTGACAGGGGTTGGTACCGGGGAGCTGTTTTTT | CASSLTGVGTGELFF | TRBV5-1 | TRBD1 | . | TRBJ2-2
TGTGCCAGCAGCTCCCCGGGACATCGATACGAGCAGTACTTC | CASSSPGHRYEQYF | TRBV7-2 | . | . | TRBJ2-7
TGTGCCAGCAGTGGAGAATTGAACGAGCAGTACTTC | CASSGELNEQYF | TRBV6-1 | . | . | TRBJ2-7
TGTGCCAGCAGCTTGGTGGGGGGCAGAGAGACCCAGTACTTC | CASSLVGGRETQYF | TRBV5-6 | . | . | TRBJ2-5
TGTGCCAGCAGCGTAGCCGGCCTCCCCGACGGCCCTTACACTGAAGCTTTCTTT | CASSVAGLPDGPYTEAFF | TRBV9 | . | few | TRBJ1-1
TGTGCCTGGAGTGTGGGATCGGGGCAGCCCCAGCATTTT | CAWSVGSGQPQHF | TRBV30 | . | . | TRBJ1-5
TGTGCCTGGAGTGGAGGGGGAACTGAAGCTTTCTTT | CAWSGGGTEAFF | TRBV30 | . | few | TRBJ1-1
TGCAGCGTTGTTTCTAGTGGGACCCAGTACTTC | CSVVSSGTQYF | TRBV29-1 | . | . | TRBJ2-5
TGTGCCAGCAGCTCACAGCGGGAGGGCCGAGATACGCAGTATTTT | CASSSQREGRDTQYF | TRBV5-4 | TRBD2 | few | TRBJ2-3
TGCAGCGTTGCAGGGGGAGACTATGGCTACACCTTC | CSVAGGDYGYTF | TRBV29-1 | TRBD1 | . | TRBJ1-2
TGTGCCAGCAGTGAATTTCGCGGGAGCTCCTACGAGCAGTACTTC | CASSEFRGSSYEQYF | TRBV25-1 | TRBD2 | . | TRBJ2-7
TGTGCCAGCTCACCGGGACAGGATCATTACAATGAGCAGTTCTTC | CASSPGQDHYNEQFF | TRBV18 | TRBD1 | few | TRBJ2-1
TGTGCCAGCAAAACAGATACGCAGTATTTT | CASKTDTQYF | TRBV28 | . | few | TRBJ2-3
TGTGCCAGCAGCTTAGTTAATTCACCCCTCCACTTT | CASSLVNSPLHF | TRBV7-2 | . | few | TRBJ1-6
TGTGCCAGCAGTTACCAGTCGGGGTTCATCAATGAGCAGTTCTTC | CASSYQSGFINEQFF | TRBV6-5 | . | . | TRBJ2-1
TGTGCCAGCAGTTACGCGTCAGCCCTCTCCTACAATGAGCAGTTCTTC | CASSYASALSYNEQFF | TRBV6-5 | . | . | TRBJ2-1
TGCAGCGTTGTTTACGGGAGCTACAATGAGCAGTTCTTC | CSVVYGSYNEQFF | TRBV29-1 | . | . | TRBJ2-1